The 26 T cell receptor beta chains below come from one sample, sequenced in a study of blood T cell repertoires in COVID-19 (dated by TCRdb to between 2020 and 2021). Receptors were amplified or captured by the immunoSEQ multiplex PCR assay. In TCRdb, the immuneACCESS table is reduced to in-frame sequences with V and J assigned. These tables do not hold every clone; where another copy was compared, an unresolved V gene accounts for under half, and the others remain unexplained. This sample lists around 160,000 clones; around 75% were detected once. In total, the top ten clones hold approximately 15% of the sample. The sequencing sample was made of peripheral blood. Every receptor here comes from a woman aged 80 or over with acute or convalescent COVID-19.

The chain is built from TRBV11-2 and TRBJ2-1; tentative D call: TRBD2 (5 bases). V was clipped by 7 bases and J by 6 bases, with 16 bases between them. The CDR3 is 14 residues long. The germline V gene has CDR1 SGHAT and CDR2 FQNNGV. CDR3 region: CASTHIARANEQFF. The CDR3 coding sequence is TGTGCCAGCACCCACATTGCGAGGGCCAATGAGCAGTTCTTC.

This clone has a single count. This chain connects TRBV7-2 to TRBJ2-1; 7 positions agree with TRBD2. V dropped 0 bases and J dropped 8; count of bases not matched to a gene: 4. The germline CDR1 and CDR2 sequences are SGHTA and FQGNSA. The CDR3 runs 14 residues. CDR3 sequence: CASSLAGGIDEQFF. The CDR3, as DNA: TGTGCCAGCAGCTTAGCGGGGGGGATCGATGAGCAGTTCTTC.

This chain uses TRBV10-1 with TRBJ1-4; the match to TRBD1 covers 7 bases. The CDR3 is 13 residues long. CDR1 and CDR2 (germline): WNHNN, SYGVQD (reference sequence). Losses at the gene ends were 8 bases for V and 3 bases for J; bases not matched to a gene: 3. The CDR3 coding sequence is TGCGCCAGCTCAGACAGGGCTAATGAAAAACTGTTTTTT. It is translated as CASSDRANEKLFF.

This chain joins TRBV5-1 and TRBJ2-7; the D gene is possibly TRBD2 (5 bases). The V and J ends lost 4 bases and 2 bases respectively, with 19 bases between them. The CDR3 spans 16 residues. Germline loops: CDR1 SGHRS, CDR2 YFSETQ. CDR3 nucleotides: TGCGCCAGCAGCAAAGAGTTGGGGAGTATGGCCTACGAGCAGTACTTC. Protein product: CASSKELGSMAYEQYF.

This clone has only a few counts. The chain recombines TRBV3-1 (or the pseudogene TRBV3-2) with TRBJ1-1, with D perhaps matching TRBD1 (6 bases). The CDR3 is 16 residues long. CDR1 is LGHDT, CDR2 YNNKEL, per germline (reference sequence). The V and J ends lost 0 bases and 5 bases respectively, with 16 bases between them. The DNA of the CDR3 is TGTGCCAGCAGCCAAGATCAGGTCAGAAGGGGGACTGAAGCTTTCTTT. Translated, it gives CASSQDQVRRGTEAFF.

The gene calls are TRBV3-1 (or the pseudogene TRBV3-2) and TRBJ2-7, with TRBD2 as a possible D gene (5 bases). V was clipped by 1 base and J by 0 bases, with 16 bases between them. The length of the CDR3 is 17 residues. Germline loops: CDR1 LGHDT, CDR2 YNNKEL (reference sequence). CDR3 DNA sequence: TGTGCCAGCAGCCAAGTTGCGGTCAGCGGTAGCTCCTACGAGCAGTACTTC. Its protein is CASSQVAVSGSSYEQYF.

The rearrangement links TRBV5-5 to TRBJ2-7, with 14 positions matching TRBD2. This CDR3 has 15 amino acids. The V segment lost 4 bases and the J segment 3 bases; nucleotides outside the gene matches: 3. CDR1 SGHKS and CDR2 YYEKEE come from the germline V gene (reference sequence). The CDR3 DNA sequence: TGTGCCAGCAGCGGGGGACTAGCGGGGGTCTACGAGCAGTACTTC. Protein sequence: CASSGGLAGVYEQYF.

CDR3: CASSLEAPGQYSYNSPLHF. CDR3 nucleotide sequence: TGTGCCAGCAGCTTGGAGGCCCCGGGACAGTACTCCTATAATTCACCCCTCCACTTT. The chain links TRBV5-5 to TRBJ1-6; 7 bases map to TRBD1. The CDR3 runs to 19 residues. J gave up 0 bases and V 0 bases, and 9 bases lay outside the gene matches. Per the germline V gene, CDR1 is SGHKS and CDR2 is YYEKEE (reference sequence). Complete variable domain (other parts from reference TRBV5-5 and TRBJ1-6): DAGVTQSPTHLIKTRGQQVTLRCSPISGHKSVSWYQQVLGQGPQFIFQYYEKEERGRGNFPDRFSARQFPNYSSELNVNALLLGDSALYLCASSLEAPGQYSYNSPLHFGNGTRLTVT.

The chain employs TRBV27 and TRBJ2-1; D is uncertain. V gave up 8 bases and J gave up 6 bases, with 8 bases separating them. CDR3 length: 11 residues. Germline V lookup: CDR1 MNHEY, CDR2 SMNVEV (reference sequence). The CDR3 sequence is CASLARNEQFF. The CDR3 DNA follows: TGTGCCAGCTTGGCCCGCAATGAGCAGTTCTTC.

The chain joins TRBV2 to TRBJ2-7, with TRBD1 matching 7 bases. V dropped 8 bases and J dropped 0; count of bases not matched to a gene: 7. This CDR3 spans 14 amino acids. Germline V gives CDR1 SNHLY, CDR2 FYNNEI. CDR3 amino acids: CASQQGTISYEQYF. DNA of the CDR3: TGTGCCAGCCAACAGGGGACCATCTCCTACGAGCAGTACTTC.

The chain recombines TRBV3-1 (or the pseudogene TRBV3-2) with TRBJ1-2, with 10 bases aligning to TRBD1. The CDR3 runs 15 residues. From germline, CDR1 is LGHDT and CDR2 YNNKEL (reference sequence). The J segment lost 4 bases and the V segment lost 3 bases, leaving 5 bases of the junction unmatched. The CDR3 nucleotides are TGTGCCAGCAGCCACCGTGGGGACAGGGGCTATGGCTACACCTTC. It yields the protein CASSHRGDRGYGYTF.

The CDR3 is CASSVGGLKHYNEQFF. The DNA of the CDR3 is TGTGCCAGCAGCGTAGGGGGGCTTAAACACTACAATGAGCAGTTCTTC. The V and J genes are TRBV9 and TRBJ2-1, with D perhaps TRBD1 (6 bases). Germline assignment: CDR1 SGDLS and CDR2 YYNGEE. This CDR3 has 16 residues. The V gene lost 0 bases and the J gene lost 3 bases, with 13 bases spanning the gap.

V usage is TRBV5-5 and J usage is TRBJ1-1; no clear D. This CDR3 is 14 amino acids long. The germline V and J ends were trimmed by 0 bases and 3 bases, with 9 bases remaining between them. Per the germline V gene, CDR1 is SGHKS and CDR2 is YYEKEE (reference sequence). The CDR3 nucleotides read TGTGCCAGCAGCTTGGAAATCGGAGACACTGAAGCTTTCTTT. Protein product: CASSLEIGDTEAFF.

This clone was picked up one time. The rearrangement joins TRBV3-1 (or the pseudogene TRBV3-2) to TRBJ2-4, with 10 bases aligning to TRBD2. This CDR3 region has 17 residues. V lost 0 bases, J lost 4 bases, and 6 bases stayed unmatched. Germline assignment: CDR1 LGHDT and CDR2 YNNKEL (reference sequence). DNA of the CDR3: TGTGCCAGCAGCCAAGAGCAAGCGGGGGGGCTGAAAAACATTCAGTACTTC. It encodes CASSQEQAGGLKNIQYF.

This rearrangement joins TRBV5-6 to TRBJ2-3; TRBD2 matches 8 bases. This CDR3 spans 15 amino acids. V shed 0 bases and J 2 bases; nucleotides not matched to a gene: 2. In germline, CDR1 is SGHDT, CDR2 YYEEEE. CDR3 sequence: CASSLGGGPTDTQYF. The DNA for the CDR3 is TGTGCCAGCAGCTTGGGCGGGGGGCCCACAGATACGCAGTATTTT.

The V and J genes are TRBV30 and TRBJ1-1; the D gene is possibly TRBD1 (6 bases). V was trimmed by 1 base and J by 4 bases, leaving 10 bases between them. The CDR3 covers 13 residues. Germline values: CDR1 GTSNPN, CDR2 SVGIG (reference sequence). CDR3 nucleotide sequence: TGTGCCTGGAGTGCCCAGGGGCCCACTGAAGCTTTCTTT. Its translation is CAWSAQGPTEAFF.

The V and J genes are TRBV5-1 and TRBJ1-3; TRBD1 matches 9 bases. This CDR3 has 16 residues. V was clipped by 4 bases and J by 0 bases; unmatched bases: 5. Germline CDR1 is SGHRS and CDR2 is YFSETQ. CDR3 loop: CASSHGQGPSGNTIYF. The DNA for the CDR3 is TGCGCCAGCAGCCATGGACAGGGGCCCTCTGGAAACACCATATATTTT.

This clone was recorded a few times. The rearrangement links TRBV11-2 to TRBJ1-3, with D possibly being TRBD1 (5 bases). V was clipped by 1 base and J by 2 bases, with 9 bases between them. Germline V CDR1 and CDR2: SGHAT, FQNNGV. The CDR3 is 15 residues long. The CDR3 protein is CASSLARVPGNTIYF. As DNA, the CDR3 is TGTGCCAGCAGCTTAGCCAGGGTGCCTGGAAACACCATATATTTT.

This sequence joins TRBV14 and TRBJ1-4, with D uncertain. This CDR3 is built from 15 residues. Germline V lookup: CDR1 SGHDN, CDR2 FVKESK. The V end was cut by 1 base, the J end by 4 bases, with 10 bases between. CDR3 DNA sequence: TGTGCCAGCAGCCAAGTGCGGCAGATTAATGAAAAACTGTTTTTT. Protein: CASSQVRQINEKLFF. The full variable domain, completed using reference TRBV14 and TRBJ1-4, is EAGVTQFPSHSVIEKGQTVTLRCDPISGHDNLYWYRRVMGKEIKFLLHFVKESKQDESGMPNNRFLAERTGGTYSTLKVQPAELEDSGVYFCASSQVRQINEKLFFGSGTQLSVL.

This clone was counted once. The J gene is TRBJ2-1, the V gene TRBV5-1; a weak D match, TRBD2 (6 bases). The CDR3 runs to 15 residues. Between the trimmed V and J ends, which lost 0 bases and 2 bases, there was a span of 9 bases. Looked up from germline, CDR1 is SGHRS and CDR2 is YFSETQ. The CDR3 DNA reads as TGCGCCAGCAGCTTGGCGGGGGAGGCCTACAATGAGCAGTTCTTC. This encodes CASSLAGEAYNEQFF. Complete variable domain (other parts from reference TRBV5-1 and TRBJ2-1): KAGVTQTPRYLIKTRGQQVTLSCSPISGHRSVSWYQQTPGQGLQFLFEYFSETQRNKGNFPGRFSGRQFSNSRSEMNVSTLELGDSALYLCASSLAGEAYNEQFFGPGTRLTVL.

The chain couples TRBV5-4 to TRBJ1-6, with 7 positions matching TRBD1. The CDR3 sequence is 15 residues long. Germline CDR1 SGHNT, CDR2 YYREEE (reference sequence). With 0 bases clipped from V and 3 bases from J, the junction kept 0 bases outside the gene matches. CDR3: CASSLGQGYNSPLHF. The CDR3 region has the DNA TGTGCCAGCAGCTTGGGACAGGGCTATAATTCACCCCTCCACTTT.

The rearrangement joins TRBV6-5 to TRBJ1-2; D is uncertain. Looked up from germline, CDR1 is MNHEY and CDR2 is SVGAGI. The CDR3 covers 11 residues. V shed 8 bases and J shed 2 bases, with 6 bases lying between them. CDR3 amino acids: CASHQNYGYTF. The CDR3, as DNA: TGTGCCAGCCATCAGAACTATGGCTACACCTTC.

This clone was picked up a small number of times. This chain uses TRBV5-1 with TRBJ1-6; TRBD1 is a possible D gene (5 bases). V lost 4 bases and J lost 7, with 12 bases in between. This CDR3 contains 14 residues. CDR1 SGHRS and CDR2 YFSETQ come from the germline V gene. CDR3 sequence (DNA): TGCGCCAGCAGCCTACAGGCGTCCAATTCACCCCTCCACTTT. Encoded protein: CASSLQASNSPLHF.

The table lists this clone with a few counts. CDR3 region: CASGMGTSVSYEQYF. CDR3 DNA: TGTGCCAGTGGGATGGGGACTAGCGTCTCCTACGAGCAGTACTTC. The gene calls are TRBV19 and TRBJ2-7; 10 bases line up with TRBD2. In germline, CDR1 is LNHDA, CDR2 SQIVND (reference sequence). CDR3 length: 15 residues. J was trimmed by 0 bases and V by 8 bases; bases with no gene match: 7.

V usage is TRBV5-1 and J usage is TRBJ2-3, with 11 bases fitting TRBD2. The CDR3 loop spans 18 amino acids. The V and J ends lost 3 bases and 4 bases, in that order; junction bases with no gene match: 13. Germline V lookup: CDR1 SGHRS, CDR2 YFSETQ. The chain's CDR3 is CASSSRPLAGGGADTQYF. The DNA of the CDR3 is TGCGCCAGCAGCTCCAGACCCCTAGCGGGGGGTGGGGCAGATACGCAGTATTTT.

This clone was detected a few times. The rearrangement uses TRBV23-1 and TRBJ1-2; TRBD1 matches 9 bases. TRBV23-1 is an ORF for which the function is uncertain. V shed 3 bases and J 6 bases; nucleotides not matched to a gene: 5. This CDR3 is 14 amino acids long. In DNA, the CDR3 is TGCGCCAGCAGTCATACAGGGGGCCGGGATGGCTACACCTTC. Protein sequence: CASSHTGGRDGYTF.